This passage covers 10 T cell receptor beta chains from one sample sequenced in a study of T cell responses to AZD1222 COVID-19 vaccine. Method: immunoSEQ multiplex PCR; TCRdb's copy keeps in-frame clones and lacks some. The sample lists 150,000 to 200,000 clones, 75% to 90% seen once, with 2.6% in the top ten. The sample here was peripheral blood, taken on day 0 of AZD1222 vaccination. These receptors came from an adult in good health.

The chain's CDR3 is CASSPRTSGSAGELFF. Here the CDR3 DNA reads TGTGCCAGCAGTCCCCGGACTAGCGGGAGCGCCGGGGAGCTGTTTTTT. The rearrangement joins TRBV2 to TRBJ2-2; 13 bases match TRBD2. V shed 5 bases, J shed 6 bases, and the junction held 6 bases outside the gene matches. Germline V CDR1 and CDR2: SNHLY, FYNNEI. This CDR3 spans 16 amino acids.

CDR3 loop: CASSGGVAGGTEAFF. The CDR3 nucleotides read TGTGCCAGCAGCGGGGGGGTGGCAGGTGGCACTGAAGCTTTCTTT. The chain joins TRBV7-2 to TRBJ1-1, with TRBD1 as a possible D gene (5 bases). Trimming shortened V by 5 bases and J by 4 bases, and 17 bases separated the two germline ends. CDR1 SGHTA and CDR2 FQGNSA come from the germline V gene. The CDR3 is made up of 15 amino acids. The full variable domain, in which reference TRBV7-2 and TRBJ1-1 provide the parts outside the CDR3, is GAGVSQSPSNKVTEKGKDVELRCDPISGHTALYWYRQSLGQGLEFLIYFQGNSAPDKSGLPSDRFSAERTGGSVSTLTIQRTQQEDSAVYLCASSGGVAGGTEAFFGQGTRLTVV.

This clone was counted only a few times. This chain connects TRBV12-5 to TRBJ2-1, with 12 bases matching TRBD2. This CDR3 is built from 17 residues. The junction had 10 bases not matched to a gene; V was cut back by 3 bases and J by 7 bases. Germline V gene sequence: CDR1 LGHNT, CDR2 FRNRAP. CDR3 loop: CASGFRLAGAVANEQFF. The CDR3 nucleotides are TGTGCTAGTGGTTTTAGACTAGCGGGAGCCGTTGCGAATGAGCAGTTCTTC.

The chain links TRBV6-2 or TRBV6-3 to TRBJ1-5, with TRBD1 matching 8 bases. V was pared by 5 bases and J by 6 bases, with 6 bases of the junction left unmatched. Per germline, CDR1 MNHEY and CDR2 SVGEGT. There are 14 residues in the CDR3. CDR3: CASSDARGLQPQHF. In DNA, the CDR3 is TGTGCCAGCAGTGACGCCAGGGGGCTTCAGCCCCAGCATTTT.

The chain employs TRBV6-6 and TRBJ2-7, with 8 bases identical to TRBD1. The germline CDR1 and CDR2 sequences are MNHNY and SVGAGI (reference sequence). The CDR3 loop spans 15 amino acids. V dropped 3 bases and J dropped 0; count of bases not matched to a gene: 4. CDR3 sequence reads: CASSYRQGFSYEQYF. Written as DNA, the CDR3 is TGTGCCAGCAGTTATCGACAGGGGTTCTCCTACGAGCAGTACTTC.

This clone was detected once. The chain combines TRBV4-2 with TRBJ2-1; the match to TRBD2 covers 9 bases. V shed 5 bases, J shed 7 bases, and the junction held 12 bases outside the gene matches. This CDR3 has 16 residues. Germline lookup yields CDR1 LGHNA and CDR2 YNFKEQ. CDR3 protein: CASSEGARREGNEQFF. The CDR3 DNA follows: TGTGCCAGCAGCGAAGGGGCGAGGCGGGAGGGTAATGAGCAGTTCTTC.

This clone was detected once. This chain links TRBV12-3 or TRBV12-4 with TRBJ2-7; a weak D match, TRBD1 (6 bases). CDR3 length equals 13 residues. The ends were cut back, 4 bases at V and 1 base at J, with 8 bases in the middle. This CDR3 is CASSSRGSYEQYF. In DNA, the CDR3 is TGTGCCAGCAGTTCCAGGGGTTCCTACGAGCAGTACTTC.

The chain uses TRBV29-1 and TRBJ2-1; D uncertain. The germline V and J ends were trimmed by 4 bases and 9 bases, with 10 bases remaining between them. Germline lookup yields CDR1 SQVTM and CDR2 ANQGSEA. This CDR3 has 11 amino acids. The CDR3 DNA follows: TGCAGCGTTGGGGCGGCGCTTGAGCAGTTCTTC. This codes for CSVGAALEQFF.

This clone was observed a single time. The chain recombines TRBV7-9 with TRBJ2-7; D is uncertain. Germline V gives CDR1 SEHNR, CDR2 FQNEAQ (reference sequence). Trimming cost V 3 bases and J 5 bases, with 20 bases left between them. CDR3 length equals 16 residues. CDR3 sequence reads: CASSFPGGVDDNEQYF. In DNA form, the CDR3 reads TGTGCCAGCAGCTTCCCGGGTGGGGTAGATGACAACGAGCAGTACTTC.

The chain couples TRBV6-6 to TRBJ1-1; TRBD1 matches at 9 bases. The V and J ends lost 5 bases and 3 bases, in that order; junction bases with no gene match: 13. Germline CDR1 MNHNY, CDR2 SVGAGI (reference sequence). This CDR3 has 17 amino acids. The CDR3 spells CASSPSVGTGWDTEAFF. CDR3 nucleotide sequence: TGTGCCAGCAGTCCTTCCGTAGGGACAGGGTGGGACACTGAAGCTTTCTTT.